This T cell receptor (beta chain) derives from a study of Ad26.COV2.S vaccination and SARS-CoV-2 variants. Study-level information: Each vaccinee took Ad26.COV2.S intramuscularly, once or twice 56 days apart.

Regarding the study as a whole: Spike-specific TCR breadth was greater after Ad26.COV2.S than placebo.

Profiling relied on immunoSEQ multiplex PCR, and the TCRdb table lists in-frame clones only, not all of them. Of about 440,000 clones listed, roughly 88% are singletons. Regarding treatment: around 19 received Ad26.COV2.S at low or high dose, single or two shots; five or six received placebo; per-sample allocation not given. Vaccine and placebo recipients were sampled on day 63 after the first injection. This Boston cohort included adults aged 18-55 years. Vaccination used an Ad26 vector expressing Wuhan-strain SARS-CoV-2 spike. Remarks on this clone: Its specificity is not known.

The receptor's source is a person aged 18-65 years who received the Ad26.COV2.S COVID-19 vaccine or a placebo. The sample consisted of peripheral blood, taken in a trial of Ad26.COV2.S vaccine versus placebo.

The CDR3 reads CASSLGPGLAAYYEQYF. Here the CDR3 DNA reads TGTGCCAGCAGCTTGGGGCCGGGACTAGCGGCTTACTACGAGCAGTACTTC. The rearrangement links TRBV5-6 to TRBJ2-7; TRBD2 aligns across 11 bases. The CDR3 runs to 17 residues. Germline V gene sequence: CDR1 SGHDT, CDR2 YYEEEE. The V segment lost 0 bases and the J segment 3 bases; nucleotides outside the gene matches: 8.